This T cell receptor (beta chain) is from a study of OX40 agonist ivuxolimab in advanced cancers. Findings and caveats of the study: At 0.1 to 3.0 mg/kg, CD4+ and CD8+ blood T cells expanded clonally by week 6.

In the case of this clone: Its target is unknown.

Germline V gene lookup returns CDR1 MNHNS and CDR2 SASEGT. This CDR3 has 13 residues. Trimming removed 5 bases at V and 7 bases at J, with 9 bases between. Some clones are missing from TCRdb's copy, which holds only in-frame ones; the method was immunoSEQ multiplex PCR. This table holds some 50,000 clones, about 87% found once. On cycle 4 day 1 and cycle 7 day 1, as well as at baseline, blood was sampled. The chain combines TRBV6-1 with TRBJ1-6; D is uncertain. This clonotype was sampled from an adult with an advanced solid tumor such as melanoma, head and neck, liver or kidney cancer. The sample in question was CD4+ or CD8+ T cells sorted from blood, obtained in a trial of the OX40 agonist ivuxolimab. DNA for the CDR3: TGTGCCAGCAGTCCCGACCCGAATTCACCCCTCCACTTT. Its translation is CASSPDPNSPLHF.